This record covers a single TCR beta chain. This record belongs to a study of cytomegalovirus exposure and HLA in healthy donors. The germline V gene encodes CDR1 SGHVS and CDR2 FQNEAQ. The CDR3 covers 16 residues. Losses at the gene ends were 6 bases for V and 5 bases for J; bases not matched to a gene: 12. PCR was performed using 60 Vbeta and 13 Jbeta primers. Profiling relied on immunoSEQ multiplex PCR, and the TCRdb table lists in-frame clones only, not all of them. The repertoire holds about 170,000 clones, with 85% as singletons. The sequencing sample was made of PBMCs. This receptor was identified in a boy aged 2 to 10 in good health and CMV-seronegative. This chain joins TRBV7-8 and TRBJ2-1; 8 bases are shared with TRBD2. CDR3 DNA sequence: TGTGCCAGCAGTGGCTTGGGGAAGCGGGAGAACAATGAGCAGTTCTTC. This sequence encodes CASSGLGKRENNEQFF.